This T cell receptor beta chain was recovered during a study of a mutant IDH1 vaccine in newly diagnosed glioma. The wider study: Vaccination started 4-6 weeks after radiotherapy alone, or with temozolomide cycles.

This sample's time point: week 23, last vaccination. The study gave 300 ug of mutant IDH1 20-mer peptide per vaccine dose, with topical imiquimod. The table came from immunoSEQ multiplex PCR; TCRdb's copy has only in-frame clones and leaves some out. The repertoire holds approximately 43,000 clones, with over 70% as singletons. This clone was recorded a few times. Its antigen is currently unknown. Sequencing used PBMCs, obtained from a glioma patient whose treatment included an IDH1 peptide vaccine. The receptor was isolated from a woman in her thirties or forties with glioma. Some clones in this sample may be carry-over from other donors' samples.

CDR3 sequence (DNA): TGCGCCAGCGGGGAGCGGGGCTACACCGGGGAGCTGTTTTTT. Translation gives CASGERGYTGELFF. The chain combines TRBV4-3 with TRBJ2-2, with TRBD2 matching over 7 bases. With 8 bases clipped from V and 3 bases from J, the junction kept 6 bases outside the gene matches. CDR3 length: 14 amino acids. Germline-derived CDR1 and CDR2 are LGHNA and YSLEER.